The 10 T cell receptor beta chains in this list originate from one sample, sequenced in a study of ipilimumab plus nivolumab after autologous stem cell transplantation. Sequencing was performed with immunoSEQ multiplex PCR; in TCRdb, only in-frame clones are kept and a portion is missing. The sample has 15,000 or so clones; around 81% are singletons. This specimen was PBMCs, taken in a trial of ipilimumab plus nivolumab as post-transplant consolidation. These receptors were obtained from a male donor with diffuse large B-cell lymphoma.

CDR3 loop: CASALGRSGNTIYF. In DNA form, the CDR3 reads TGTGCCAGCGCCCTGGGGAGATCTGGAAACACCATATATTTT. The chain has TRBV28 and TRBJ1-3; D not resolved. Germline-derived CDR1 and CDR2 are MDHEN and SYDVKM. The CDR3 runs to 14 residues. The V gene lost 8 bases and the J gene lost 1 base, with 12 bases spanning the gap.

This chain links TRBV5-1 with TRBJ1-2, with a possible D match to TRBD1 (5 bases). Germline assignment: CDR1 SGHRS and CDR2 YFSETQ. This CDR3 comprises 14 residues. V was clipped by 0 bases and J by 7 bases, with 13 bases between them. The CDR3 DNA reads TGCGCCAGCAGCTTGGCGGGGGAGAGTAGTGGCTACACCTTC. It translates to CASSLAGESSGYTF.

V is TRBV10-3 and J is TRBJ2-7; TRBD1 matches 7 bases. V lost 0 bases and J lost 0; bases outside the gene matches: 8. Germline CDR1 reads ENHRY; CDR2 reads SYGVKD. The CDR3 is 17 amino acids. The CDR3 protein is CAISESLVGTASYEQYF. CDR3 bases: TGTGCCATCAGTGAGTCTTTGGTGGGGACAGCCTCCTACGAGCAGTACTTC.

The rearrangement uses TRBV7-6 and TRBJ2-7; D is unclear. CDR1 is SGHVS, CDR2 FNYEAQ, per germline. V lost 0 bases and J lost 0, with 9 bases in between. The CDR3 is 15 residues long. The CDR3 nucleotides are TGTGCCAGCAGCTTAGCCCCAGGTAACTCCTACGAGCAGTACTTC. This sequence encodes CASSLAPGNSYEQYF.

This chain's CDR3 is CAGGSRGSPLHF. The CDR3 nucleotides are TGTGCCGGCGGGTCTAGGGGTTCACCCCTCCACTTT. The chain recombines TRBV28 with TRBJ1-6; D may be TRBD1 (5 bases). This CDR3 is 12 amino acids long. Trimming cost V 11 bases and J 9 bases, with 14 bases left between them. The germline V gene has CDR1 MDHEN and CDR2 SYDVKM. Drawing the rest from reference TRBV28 and TRBJ1-6, the complete variable domain is DVKVTQSSRYLVKRTGEKVFLECVQDMDHENMFWYRQDPGLGLRLIYFSYDVKMKEKGDIPEGYSVSREKKERFSLILESASTNQTSMYLCAGGSRGSPLHFGNGTRLTVT.

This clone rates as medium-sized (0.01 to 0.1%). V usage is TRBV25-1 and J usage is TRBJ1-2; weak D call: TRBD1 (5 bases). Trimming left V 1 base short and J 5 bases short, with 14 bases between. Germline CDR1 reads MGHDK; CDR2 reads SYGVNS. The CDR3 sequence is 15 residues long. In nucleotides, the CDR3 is TGTGCCAGCAGTGAATCGGGGAGGGGAGGGTATGGCTACACCTTC. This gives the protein CASSESGRGGYGYTF.

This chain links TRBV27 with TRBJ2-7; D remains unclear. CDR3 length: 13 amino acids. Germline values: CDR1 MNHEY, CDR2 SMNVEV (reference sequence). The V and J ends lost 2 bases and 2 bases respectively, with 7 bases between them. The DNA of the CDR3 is TGTGCCAGCAGTTTACAGGCGACCTACGAGCAGTACTTC. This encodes CASSLQATYEQYF.

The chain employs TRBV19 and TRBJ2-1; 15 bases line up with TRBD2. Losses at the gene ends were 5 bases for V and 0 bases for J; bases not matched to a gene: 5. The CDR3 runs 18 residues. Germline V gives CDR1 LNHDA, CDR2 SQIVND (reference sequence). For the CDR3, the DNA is TGTGCCAGTAGTGAGGGACTAGCGGGGGGTAGCTCCTACAATGAGCAGTTCTTC. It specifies CASSEGLAGGSSYNEQFF.

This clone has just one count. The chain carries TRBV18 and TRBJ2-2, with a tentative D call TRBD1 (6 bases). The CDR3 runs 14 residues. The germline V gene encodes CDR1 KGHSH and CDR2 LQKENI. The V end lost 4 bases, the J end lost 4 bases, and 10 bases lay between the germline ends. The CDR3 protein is CASSLTDSTGELFF. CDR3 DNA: TGTGCCAGCTCACTAACGGACAGCACCGGGGAGCTGTTTTTT.

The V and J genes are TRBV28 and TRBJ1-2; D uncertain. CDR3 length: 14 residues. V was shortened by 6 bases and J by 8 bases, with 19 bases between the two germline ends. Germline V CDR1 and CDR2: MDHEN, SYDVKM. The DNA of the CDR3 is TGTGCCAGCAGCCTCAGGAATTTCGATTGGGGCTACACCTTC. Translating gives CASSLRNFDWGYTF.